This TCR beta chain came from a study of blood T cell repertoires in COVID-19. The assay was immunoSEQ multiplex PCR, and TCRdb's table has in-frame clones only and misses some. The sample includes over 200,000 clones, 84% of them seen just once. V lost 4 bases, J lost 4 bases, and 7 bases stayed unmatched. The germline gives CDR1 MNHEY, CDR2 SVGEGT. This CDR3 contains 15 residues. The rearrangement joins TRBV6-2 or TRBV6-3 to TRBJ1-1; 9 bases map to TRBD1. Sequenced input: peripheral blood. This clonotype was sampled from a woman in her 50s with active or convalescent COVID-19. This CDR3 reads CASSSNRGRSTEAFF. The CDR3 nucleotides are TGTGCCAGCAGTTCCAACAGGGGGCGCAGCACTGAAGCTTTCTTT.